Included here is one T cell receptor (beta chain) sequence, with context. The data were obtained in a study of T cells in localized non-small cell lung cancer. Assay: immunoSEQ multiplex PCR; the TCRdb copy retains only in-frame clones and omits some. The table shows 38,000 or so clones, with around 86% occurring only once. The CDR3 consists of 15 residues. V was pared by 5 bases and J by 3 bases, with 14 bases between. In germline, CDR1 is MDHEN, CDR2 SYDVKM. The rearrangement links TRBV28 to TRBJ2-1; D is perhaps TRBD1 or TRBD2 (5 bases each). The source of this sequence is a male donor aged 60 or over with stage II lung adenocarcinoma. The sample consisted of peripheral blood mononuclear cells, taken before any cancer treatment. The CDR3 nucleotides read TGTGCCAGCAGTCCCGGGGCTACCAGCTACAATGAGCAGTTCTTC. The encoded protein is CASSPGATSYNEQFF.